This passage covers 16 T cell receptor beta chains from one sample sequenced in a study of molecular identifiers for immune sequencing clone quantification (dated by TCRdb to between 2017 and 2018). Library preparation used PCR. TCRdb records NextSeq 500 as the sequencer. Through fastp at Q25 and MiXCR, TCRdb rebuilt clones from the public reads, retaining in-frame beta chains. Rows are unified per CDR3 protein, each entry keeping the most common DNA and genes. The sample table records around 470,000 distinct CDR3 sequences; around 23% of these occur just once. The top ten constitute around 0.78% of the sample. The sequenced sample was naive CD8+ T cells from blood, with Jurkat cell RNA spiked in. What this sample's cell subset or site label stands for: FACS-sorted CD8+CD4-CCR7+CD45RA+ naive T cells. These receptors were taken from a human donor in good health. Some libraries in this study had Jurkat cell RNA spiked in.

The J gene is TRBJ2-3, the V gene TRBV19; 7 nucleotides line up with TRBD1. The CDR3 totals 15 residues. The germline V gene encodes CDR1 LNHDA and CDR2 SQIVND (reference sequence). The trim removed 4 bases at V and 2 bases at J, leaving 6 bases unmatched. The CDR3 sequence is CASSTTGTDTDTQYF. Written as DNA, the CDR3 is TGTGCCAGTAGTACCACCGGGACAGACACAGATACGCAGTATTTT. Filled out from reference TRBV19 and TRBJ2-3, the complete variable domain reads DGGITQSPKYLFRKEGQNVTLSCEQNLNHDAMYWYRQDPGQGLRLIYYSQIVNDFQKGDIAEGYSVSREKKESFPLTVTSAQKNPTAFYLCASSTTGTDTDTQYFGPGTRLTVL.

This clonotype has only a few counts. The genes are TRBV3-1 and TRBJ2-7; D gene uncertain. The length of the CDR3 is 15 residues. V was clipped by 2 bases and J by 3 bases, with 14 bases between them. From germline, CDR1 is LGHDT and CDR2 YNNKEL (reference sequence). This CDR3 reads CASSQTLTGRYEQYF. The CDR3 region has the DNA TGTGCCAGCAGCCAAACCTTGACTGGACGCTACGAGCAGTACTTC.

In its sample, this clonotype was seen a few times. V is TRBV5-6 and J is TRBJ2-7, with D possibly being TRBD2 (5 bases). Per germline, CDR1 SGHDT and CDR2 YYEEEE. Deletions cut 1 base from V and 3 bases from J, with 8 bases between. The CDR3 runs to 13 residues. CDR3 nucleotide sequence: TGTGCCAGCAGCTTGATGGAGGTCTACGAGCAGTACTTC. Protein: CASSLMEVYEQYF.

This clonotype appeared many times. V usage is TRBV5-6 and J usage is TRBJ1-5; D not certain. Germline V gives CDR1 SGHDT, CDR2 YYEEEE. The CDR3 runs to 15 residues. V was pared by 0 bases and J by 2 bases, with 9 bases between. The CDR3 DNA sequence: TGTGCCAGCAGCTTGGCGGGTATGGGCAATCAGCCCCAGCATTTT. It yields the protein CASSLAGMGNQPQHF.

Details on this clonotype: The conserved final phenylalanine or tryptophan is absent from the CDR3, which likely points to a read error. The chain combines TRBV12-3 or TRBV12-4 with TRBJ1-1, with a tentative D call TRBD1 (6 bases). The CDR3 runs to 12 residues. V was pared by 6 bases and J by 11 bases, with 16 bases between. CDR3 in DNA: TGTGCCAGCAGAGATACAGGGTTGGAGGCTTTCCTT. Translation: CASRDTGLEAFL.

This clonotype was seen a handful of times. The chain links TRBV6-5 to TRBJ2-7; TRBD2 might be the D (7 bases). The CDR3 is 14 amino acids. The germline V gene has CDR1 MNHEY and CDR2 SVGAGI. V lost 2 bases and J 5 bases, leaving 13 bases between the germline ends. CDR3 DNA sequence: TGTGCCAGCAGTTACGGGGGGGGGCAGGACGAGCAGTACTTC. This codes for CASSYGGGQDEQYF.

Comments on this clonotype: This may arise from a read error, as a much more abundant clone is one base away. The genes are TRBV4-1 and TRBJ2-7; TRBD2 agrees at 7 bases. The germline V gene has CDR1 MGHRA and CDR2 YSYEKL. The CDR3 totals 15 residues. DNA of the CDR3: TGCGCCGGCAGCCACTCCGGGACTACTGCCTACGAGCAGTACTTC. This codes for CAGSHSGTTAYEQYF.

CDR3 region: CASSPPTGSIQPQHF. Here the CDR3 DNA reads TGTGCCAGCTCACCACCTACAGGGTCGATTCAGCCCCAGCATTTT. The chain has TRBV18 and TRBJ1-5; perhaps TRBD1 as D (6 bases). Germline CDR1 reads KGHSH; CDR2 reads LQKENI. The ends were cut back, 0 bases at V and 6 bases at J, with 12 bases in the middle. This CDR3 is 15 amino acids long.

The sample holds a few counts of this clonotype. J is TRBJ2-7 and V is TRBV6-2 or TRBV6-3; D perhaps matches TRBD2 (5 bases). This CDR3 is built from 15 residues. The germline V gene encodes CDR1 MNHEY and CDR2 SVGEGT. V lost 4 bases to trimming and J lost 1 base, with 14 bases between them. The CDR3 spells CASSSVASPSYEQYF. The CDR3 DNA reads TGTGCCAGCAGTTCGGTAGCGTCGCCTTCCTACGAGCAGTACTTC.

The V and J genes are TRBV7-7 and TRBJ2-7; weak D call: TRBD2 (6 bases). V gave up 5 bases and J gave up 1 base, with 15 bases separating them. The germline gives CDR1 SSHAT, CDR2 FNYEAQ (reference sequence). The CDR3 is 15 residues long. This CDR3 is CASSPSRDWSYEQYF. The CDR3 bases are TGTGCCAGCAGCCCCAGCCGGGACTGGTCCTACGAGCAGTACTTC.

V is TRBV30 and J is TRBJ2-1; maybe TRBD1 (5 bases). Germline values: CDR1 GTSNPN, CDR2 SVGIG (reference sequence). The germline V and J ends were trimmed by 0 bases and 4 bases, with 13 bases remaining between them. CDR3 length: 15 residues. The CDR3 nucleotides read TGTGCCTGGAGTGTAGGGCAGGGTCTTTACAATGAGCAGTTCTTC. Encoded protein: CAWSVGQGLYNEQFF.

This clonotype was picked up a small number of times. The chain combines TRBV5-6 with TRBJ1-5, with TRBD1 identical over 10 bases. The germline V gene has CDR1 SGHDT and CDR2 YYEEEE. This CDR3 region has 15 residues. Trimming cost V 2 bases and J 6 bases; bases outside gene matches: 5. Here the CDR3 DNA reads TGTGCCAGCAGCTTTTGGACAGGGGGTGGTCAGCCCCAGCATTTT. Encoded protein: CASSFWTGGGQPQHF.

A few counts support this clonotype. Written as DNA, the CDR3 is TGTGCCAGTAGTACGACAGGGGCCCTTCATCAGCCCCAGCATTTT. Amino acids: CASSTTGALHQPQHF. The rearrangement links TRBV19 to TRBJ1-5; TRBD1 matches 8 bases. Germline values: CDR1 LNHDA, CDR2 SQIVND (reference sequence). With 4 bases clipped from V and 5 bases from J, the junction kept 7 bases outside the gene matches. The CDR3 covers 15 residues. Supplemented by reference TRBV19 and TRBJ1-5, the full variable domain reads DGGITQSPKYLFRKEGQNVTLSCEQNLNHDAMYWYRQDPGQGLRLIYYSQIVNDFQKGDIAEGYSVSREKKESFPLTVTSAQKNPTAFYLCASSTTGALHQPQHFGDGTRLSIL.

This clonotype was detected only once. The DNA for the CDR3 is TGTGCCAGCAACCGGGACAGGGGGCAAAAGACCCAGTACTTC. Translated: CASNRDRGQKTQYF. The chain employs TRBV28 and TRBJ2-5, with 12 bases aligning to TRBD1. V lost 7 bases and J lost 6; bases outside the gene matches: 6. The V gene's germline CDR1 is MDHEN and CDR2 SYDVKM. The CDR3 is 14 residues long.

Remarks on this clonotype: A much bigger clone sits one base away, suggesting this may be a read error. The chain is built from TRBV29-1 and TRBJ2-2; D call uncertain. CDR3 length equals 15 residues. Germline V gene sequence: CDR1 SQVTM, CDR2 ANQGSEA. The CDR3 bases are TGCAGCGTTGAATTCGTCAAACCGGGCACCGAGGAGCTGTTTTTT. As protein: CSVEFVKPGTEELFF.

This clonotype was observed a few times. This chain uses TRBV4-2 with TRBJ2-7, with 8 bases matching TRBD2. The CDR3 is 17 residues long. Per the germline V gene, CDR1 is LGHNA and CDR2 is YNFKEQ. V gave up 0 bases and J gave up 3 bases; unmatched junction bases: 10. CDR3 nucleotides: TGTGCCAGCAGCCAAGAGGGTCCGGGACTAGTCGGCTACGAGCAGTACTTC. Translating gives CASSQEGPGLVGYEQYF.